Detailed here is one TCR beta chain. Which antigen it targets is not known. Base qualities were left out, and no much larger clone turns up one base away. What the treatment or condition label conveys for this sample: live attenuated yellow fever vaccine strain. At each blood-draw timepoint, two biological replicates of bulk PBMCs were obtained. A standard Ficoll-Paque protocol was used to isolate PBMCs from peripheral blood. TriZol was used to extract RNA from bulk PBMCs, CD4 and CD8 fractions, and dextramer-positive and dextramer-negative fractions. The data stem from a study of T cells after yellow fever vaccination (dated by TCRdb to about 2019). In the study overall: The SMART-Seq v4 Ultra Low Input RNA kit was used to prepare libraries from fractions with low cell numbers. To follow T-cell clones before and after both primary and booster YFV17D yellow fever vaccination, bulk TCR alpha and beta repertoires underwent longitudinal sequencing. Two healthy male donors, one aged 18 to 30 and one aged 30 to 40 years, were included in the cohort. Blood was collected at multiple timepoints before and after primary and secondary immunization, and bulk PBMC replicates and cell subsets were isolated. The full study reports these points: Because only a couple of donors were included in the study, the extent to which the findings can be generalized is limited. Most clones expanded after primary vaccination (96% of CD4 and over 80% of CD8) were re-detected after the booster, suggesting that broad memory maintenance occurred. The secondary T-cell response was found to be weaker but faster than the primary response, with a peak reached on day 5 rather than on day 15. A small fraction of clonotypes appeared in both the CD4 and CD8 compartments, likely as a result of convergent recombination. FACS-sorted repertoires could contain abundant contaminating clonotypes from the bulk population, so computational filtering was required.

Inclusive of the bounding cysteine and phenylalanine, the CDR3 is 15 residues long. The kept DNA is CDR3 alone, 45 bases in frame from the first base. V lost 2 bases and J lost 4 bases; the stretch between them is 15 bases long. Via the germline V gene, CDR1 is SNHLY and CDR2 FYNNEI. TCR cDNA was synthesized by 5'RACE template switching, which introduced a universal primer site and unique molecular identifiers. cDNA synthesis was primed from both the TCR alpha and TCR beta constant segments. Libraries were amplified in two PCR steps, with sample barcodes and sequencing adapters added in the second step. Sequencing of libraries was performed on Illumina HiSeq 2500 (2x100 bp) or NovaSeq (2x150 bp). On the study's bioinformatics: Reads were demultiplexed and collapsed into UMI consensus sequences with MIGEC, and V(D)J alignment was performed with MiXCR. Vaccine-responding clonotypes were identified with edgeR using replicate PBMC samples, with FDR below 0.01 and a log2 fold change above 5 up to day 15 being required. Each bulk clonotype was labeled CD4 or CD8 based on which sequenced repertoire, CD4 or CD8, contained the clonotype at higher abundance. Through fastp at Q25 and MiXCR, TCRdb rebuilt clones from the public reads, retaining in-frame beta chains. Each CDR3 protein gets just one entry, which takes the most common genes and DNA from the rows behind it. TCRdb, rather than the study authors, made the V and J calls. The table for this sample lists some 670,000 distinct CDR3 sequences; 9% to 15% of them were counted only once. The top ten clones comprise more than 13% of the sample.

Here the sequenced sample was PBMCs, taken on the day of the yellow fever booster vaccination. This TCR derives from a man aged 25 to 45 who received the YFV17D yellow fever vaccine. In this chain, TRBV2 is recombined with TRBJ2-7; perhaps TRBD2 is the D gene, with 5 bases matching. Here is the DNA: TGTGCCAGCAGTGAACTTGGTGGGAGTGGGTACGAGCAGTACTTC. Protein translation: CASSELGGSGYEQYF.